This T cell receptor (beta chain) was obtained from a study of radiation and T cells in renal cell carcinoma. Germline V lookup: CDR1 SGHTA, CDR2 FQGNSA. Trimming cost V 1 base and J 1 base, with 4 bases left between them. The length of the CDR3 is 13 residues. Time point: blood 4 weeks post-SBRT, at nephrectomy. The treatment: 15 Gy SBRT to primary tumor, nephrectomy 4 weeks later. Nephrectomy followed 15 Gy stereotactic body radiation by 4 weeks. Clear cell pathology was present in this patient's renal cell carcinoma. This clone was counted only a few times. No antigen is known for it. The method was immunoSEQ multiplex PCR; TCRdb's version includes in-frame clones alone and lacks a portion of them. The table lists 90,000 to 100,000 clones, roughly 84% of them singletons. General study results and limits: Pretreatment tumor biopsies were lacking, so baseline clonotypes are unknown.

This TCR was recovered from a man aged 60 to 69 with renal cell carcinoma. The starting material was blood, obtained from a patient whose treatment included radiotherapy and nephrectomy. J is TRBJ1-1 and V is TRBV7-2, with unresolved D. The CDR3 loop reads CASSLGANTEAFF. As DNA, the CDR3 is TGTGCCAGCAGCTTAGGGGCGAACACTGAAGCTTTCTTT.